This T cell receptor beta chain was identified in a study of T cell repertoires in cytomegalovirus infection. Study-wide background: Researchers turned to recently identified HLA-C-restricted CMV epitopes as well as well-studied HLA-B-restricted ones. Matching HLA type and CMV infection were both indicated by public TCR beta signatures. Study results and caveats: Using cumulative public TCR beta family frequency, the authors identified those who carried CMV together with the relevant HLA.

TCRdb re-derived calls from the reads in MiXCR, one entry per CDR3 protein. Counted here are about 310,000 distinct CDR3 sequences, roughly 25% occurring once; the ten biggest clones make up about an eighth. Germline trimming cut 4 bases from V and 10 bases from J; bases unmatched to any gene: 5. The CDR3 is 15 residues long. Germline V gene lookup returns CDR1 SGHTA and CDR2 FQGNSA. This clonotype was detected ten times or more. What it binds is not known. Sequenced material: cultured PBMCs, taken from culture after CMV antigen stimulation. The genes are TRBV7-2 and TRBJ2-1; TRBD2 agrees at 15 bases. The TCR was taken from a human donor in good health (CMV status not recorded). Some clones in this sample may be carry-over from other donors' samples. CDR3 DNA sequence: TGTGCCAGCAGCTATCGGACTAGCGGGAGGGCCGAGCAGTTCTTC. As protein: CASSYRTSGRAEQFF.